The 3 T cell receptor beta chains reported below all come from one sample, sequenced in a study of T cell responses to AZD1222 COVID-19 vaccine. TCRdb's table, derived via immunoSEQ multiplex PCR, lists solely in-frame clones and lacks some. The profile covers 120,000 or so clones, with 88% appearing a single time and over 4.5% taken by the ten largest. The specimen was peripheral blood, collected on day 0 of AZD1222 vaccination. These TCRs come from an adult in good health.

The DNA for the CDR3 is TGTGCCAGCAGTTACGTAGGGGGCTCACAAGAGACCCAGTACTTC. Encoded protein: CASSYVGGSQETQYF. The gene calls are TRBV6-2 or TRBV6-3 and TRBJ2-5; 7 bases match TRBD1. In germline, CDR1 is MNHEY, CDR2 SVGEGT. After removal of 2 bases from V and 2 bases from J, the junction contained 5 bases not matched to a gene. This CDR3 comprises 15 residues.

The chain joins TRBV6-5 to TRBJ1-5; D uncertain. This CDR3 spans 14 amino acids. V shed 8 bases and J shed 0 bases, with 11 bases lying between them. Germline loops: CDR1 MNHEY, CDR2 SVGAGI. CDR3 sequence: CASVVGASNQPQHF. In nucleotides, the CDR3 is TGTGCCAGCGTCGTGGGAGCTAGCAATCAGCCCCAGCATTTT.

The chain employs TRBV10-3 and TRBJ1-2; 7 bases line up with TRBD1. The J segment lost 4 bases and the V segment lost 3 bases, leaving 8 bases of the junction unmatched. Germline CDR1 reads ENHRY; CDR2 reads SYGVKD. This CDR3 spans 15 amino acids. CDR3 coding DNA: TGTGCCATCAGTGACCGCGACAGGGCGGCCTATGGCTACACCTTC. Residues: CAISDRDRAAYGYTF.